Listed here are 3 T cell receptor beta chains from one sample, sequenced in a study of blood T cell repertoires in COVID-19. The table came from immunoSEQ multiplex PCR; TCRdb's copy has only in-frame clones and leaves some out. The data hold a few hundred thousand clones, with around 87% observed a single time. Sequencing was carried out using PBMCs or T cells enriched from blood (not recorded which). All receptors come from a young man in a cohort exposed to, infected with or recovered from COVID-19 (not recorded which).

This clone was counted a few times. This chain uses TRBV12-3 or TRBV12-4 with TRBJ1-2, with D maybe TRBD1 (6 bases). The V end was cut by 9 bases, the J end by 7 bases, with 12 bases between. CDR3 length: 11 amino acids. CDR3 protein: CAREKGGGYTF. The DNA of the CDR3 is TGTGCCAGGGAGAAAGGGGGTGGCTACACCTTC.

This clone has just one count. The V and J genes are TRBV28 and TRBJ1-4; possible D gene TRBD1, 5 bases. The CDR3 covers 16 residues. Germline CDR1 MDHEN, CDR2 SYDVKM. V was pared by 6 bases and J by 5 bases, with 19 bases between. CDR3 DNA sequence: TGTGCCAGCAGCTATCACCAGGGATCTTTGAATGAAAAACTGTTTTTT. It translates to CASSYHQGSLNEKLFF. The whole variable domain, filled in from reference TRBV28 and TRBJ1-4, reads DVKVTQSSRYLVKRTGEKVFLECVQDMDHENMFWYRQDPGLGLRLIYFSYDVKMKEKGDIPEGYSVSREKKERFSLILESASTNQTSMYLCASSYHQGSLNEKLFFGSGTQLSVL.

To note about this clone: One end of the junction does not line up with germline, which may come from a read error. The genes are TRBV18 and TRBJ2-1, with 9 bases aligning to TRBD1. Germline values: CDR1 KGHSH, CDR2 LQKENI. The CDR3 is made up of 14 amino acids. This chain's CDR3 is CASSPQGAFNEQFF. The CDR3 DNA sequence: TGTGCCAGCTCCCCACAGGGGGCCTTCAATGAGCAGTTCTTC.